Listed below are T cell receptor beta chains from one sample, sequenced in a study of blood T cell repertoires in COVID-19. Here immunoSEQ multiplex PCR was the method, and the copy in TCRdb shows in-frame clones only, minus some. The repertoire holds roughly 110,000 clones, with roughly 85% as singletons. Sequencing was carried out using peripheral blood. Receptors were obtained from a human donor in a cohort sampled during active COVID-19. Both conserved end residues are part of each CDR3. Each record gives: V gene, clone size, J gene, CDR3 protein. Clone size, where shown, is once, few, many, or a class for clones that have expanded.

V gene: TRBV2
clone size: once
J gene: TRBJ2-7
CDR3 protein: CASSEAASRYF

V gene: TRBV6-5
clone size: .
J gene: TRBJ2-7
CDR3 protein: CASSYQALGHEQYF

V gene: TRBV30
clone size: .
J gene: TRBJ1-5
CDR3 protein: CAWSVGSGGMGQPQHF

V gene: TRBV11-2
clone size: .
J gene: TRBJ2-5
CDR3 protein: CASSWRGQETQYF

V gene: TRBV5-4
clone size: .
J gene: TRBJ2-3
CDR3 protein: CASSLASGGASTDTQYF

V gene: TRBV7-9
clone size: .
J gene: TRBJ2-1
CDR3 protein: CASSPGMGEQFF

V gene: TRBV10-1
clone size: .
J gene: TRBJ2-1
CDR3 protein: CASRESGGEQFF

V gene: TRBV9
clone size: few
J gene: TRBJ2-6
CDR3 protein: CASSESGLKANVLTF

V gene: TRBV6-1
clone size: .
J gene: TRBJ1-1
CDR3 protein: CASSEQGVTEAFF

V gene: TRBV18
clone size: .
J gene: TRBJ1-1
CDR3 protein: CASSPDRVAAEAFF

V gene: TRBV12-3/TRBV12-4
clone size: .
J gene: TRBJ1-1
CDR3 protein: CASSFRDRGEAFF

V gene: TRBV5-1
clone size: few
J gene: TRBJ1-1
CDR3 protein: CASSLSPGQFRTNTEAFF

V gene: TRBV30
clone size: .
J gene: TRBJ2-1
CDR3 protein: CAWSPWTSGGAPQFF

V gene: TRBV12-3/TRBV12-4
clone size: .
J gene: TRBJ2-7
CDR3 protein: CASSLSGVGQYF

V gene: TRBV6-2/TRBV6-3
clone size: .
J gene: TRBJ2-7
CDR3 protein: CASSYSDTSSYEQYF

V gene: TRBV28
clone size: .
J gene: TRBJ1-6
CDR3 protein: CASRTDRDNSPLHF

V gene: TRBV12-3/TRBV12-4
clone size: .
J gene: TRBJ2-7
CDR3 protein: CASTRGLVYEQYF

V gene: TRBV5-1
clone size: .
J gene: TRBJ1-5
CDR3 protein: CASSWTGGDQPQHF

V gene: TRBV6-1
clone size: once
J gene: TRBJ1-1
CDR3 protein: CASSEQGEPQNTEAFF

V gene: TRBV10-3
clone size: .
J gene: TRBJ1-2
CDR3 protein: CAISGQGRGGYTF

V gene: TRBV14
clone size: .
J gene: TRBJ2-3
CDR3 protein: CASSRQLTSTDTQYF

V gene: TRBV11-2
clone size: .
J gene: TRBJ2-1
CDR3 protein: CASSRREGTSGNEQFF

V gene: TRBV25-1
clone size: once
J gene: TRBJ2-3
CDR3 protein: CASTRAGGPDTQYF

V gene: TRBV7-9
clone size: .
J gene: TRBJ2-2
CDR3 protein: CASSPPTEIANTGELFF

V gene: TRBV6-2/TRBV6-3
clone size: few
J gene: TRBJ2-3
CDR3 protein: CASSYWGRNTDTQYF

V gene: TRBV10-3
clone size: .
J gene: TRBJ1-1
CDR3 protein: CAITETGAGSTEAFF

V gene: TRBV6-5
clone size: .
J gene: TRBJ1-6
CDR3 protein: CASSRDRVGDSPLHF

V gene: TRBV11-2
clone size: .
J gene: TRBJ1-5
CDR3 protein: CASSSATGNGQPQHF